The T cell receptor (beta chain) described here comes from a study of blood T cell repertoires in COVID-19. Study context: Symptom resolution, clearance, or two negative PCRs marked donors in Cohort 3 as recovered. From the United States, Italy and Spain came samples of acute and convalescent COVID-19. In each case, the material was cDNA or gDNA derived from T cells, B-cell-depleted T cells, or PBMCs.

Germline CDR1 MNHEY, CDR2 SVGAGI. This CDR3 spans 11 amino acids. Trimming pared 7 bases from V and 7 bases from J, leaving 7 bases between. Researchers sorted participants into cohorts using their self-reported clinical history. Generated by immunoSEQ multiplex PCR, the TCRdb table keeps only in-frame clones and is missing some. Among hundreds of thousands of clones listed, more than 70% were seen once. Specimen: PBMCs or T cells enriched from blood (not recorded which). The TCR comes from a woman in her sixties or seventies in a cohort exposed to, infected with or recovered from COVID-19 (not recorded which). The J gene is TRBJ2-2, the V gene TRBV6-5; D not resolved. The CDR3 protein is CASNAVGELFF. The CDR3 region has the DNA TGTGCCAGCAACGCGGTCGGGGAGCTGTTTTTT.